A single sample is the source of the 4 T cell receptor beta chains below, sequenced in a study of a mutant IDH1 vaccine in newly diagnosed glioma. No antigens are known for them. This sample's time point: week 35, safety follow-up. In the vaccine, a single dose held 300 ug of the mutant IDH1 20-mer peptide, along with topical imiquimod. Libraries were prepared by immunoSEQ multiplex PCR; TCRdb keeps only in-frame clonotypes and omits some of them. The profile covers tens of thousands of clones, with 81% appearing a single time and about 4.5% taken by the ten largest. This specimen consisted of PBMCs, obtained from a glioma patient whose treatment included an IDH1 peptide vaccine. Receptor source: a woman in her thirties or forties with glioma. Some clones in this sample may be carry-over from other donors' samples.

The chain uses TRBV5-8 and TRBJ1-5; D is ambiguous. V lost 4 bases, J lost 6 bases, and 11 bases lay in between. The germline V gene has CDR1 SGHTS and CDR2 YDEGEE. The CDR3 length is 13 residues. The CDR3 DNA reads as TGTGCCAGCAGCCGGGTTTGGGGTCAGCCCCAGCATTTT. Translated: CASSRVWGQPQHF.

The rearrangement uses TRBV4-1 and TRBJ2-3; possible D gene TRBD2, 6 bases. V was pared by 1 base and J by 0 bases, with 11 bases between. The CDR3 has 16 residues. The V gene's germline CDR1 is MGHRA and CDR2 YSYEKL. CDR3 residues: CASSQGESGSTDTQYF. The DNA for the CDR3 is TGCGCCAGCAGCCAAGGAGAAAGCGGGAGCACAGATACGCAGTATTTT.

By share, this clone ranks as medium-sized. The chain is built from TRBV7-9 and TRBJ1-2, with unresolved D. This CDR3 spans 13 amino acids. V was cut by 5 bases and J by 1 base, with 8 bases left in between. The germline gives CDR1 SEHNR, CDR2 FQNEAQ (reference sequence). The CDR3 loop reads CASSKQLNYGYTF. The CDR3 nucleotides read TGTGCCAGCAGCAAACAGCTTAACTATGGCTACACCTTC. Full variable domain (remainder filled in from reference TRBV7-9 and TRBJ1-2): DTGVSQNPRHKITKRGQNVTFRCDPISEHNRLYWYRQTLGQGPEFLTYFQNEAQLEKSRLLSDRFSAERPKGSFSTLEIQRTEQGDSAMYLCASSKQLNYGYTFGSGTRLTVV.

The V gene is TRBV29-1, the J gene TRBJ2-1; 13 positions agree with TRBD2. Trimming took 3 bases from V and 9 from J; bases not matched to a gene: 5. This CDR3 has 14 residues. The germline gives CDR1 SQVTM, CDR2 ANQGSEA. The CDR3 region has the DNA TGCAGCGTTGAGACTAGCGGGAGGTTCGGTGAGCAGTTCTTC. Translation gives CSVETSGRFGEQFF.